This TCR beta chain was profiled in a study of prognosis after radiotherapy for stage I lung cancer. At the level of the study: Aged roughly 53 to 90 years, with a median of roughly 70 years, the patients were 10 to 15 men and roughly six women.

This clonotype was seen repeatedly, ten times or more. Multiplex PCR in two rounds served to amplify TCR beta CDR3 from genomic DNA. Gene-specific TRBV and TRBJ primers were used in PCR round one. TCRdb processed the multiplex PCR reads anew with MiXCR; each CDR3 protein has one entry. Of approximately 30,000 distinct CDR3 sequences detected, 25% to 40% appear once; the ten largest clones hold 30% to 40%. The germline V gene has CDR1 MDHEN and CDR2 SYDVKM. The CDR3 is 17 residues long. V lost 4 bases and J 0 bases, leaving 18 bases between the germline ends. This specimen consisted of PBMCs, obtained before or after stereotactic body radiation therapy (not recorded which). V usage is TRBV28 and J usage is TRBJ2-5; weak D call: TRBD1 (5 bases). This clonotype originated in a donor aged 50 or older with non-small cell lung cancer. For the CDR3, the DNA is TGTGCCAGCAGTTACCTGGACACACGCGAGTACCAAGAGACCCAGTACTTC. Residues: CASSYLDTREYQETQYF.